This T cell receptor beta chain is from a study of beta chain features in type 1 diabetes. Overall study findings and caveats: Among patients with Type 1 diabetes, TCRB CDR3s were moderately but significantly shorter in every one of the four CD4+ subsets.

CDR1 and CDR2 from the germline V gene are MNHNY and SVGAGI (reference sequence). There are 14 residues in the CDR3. V dropped 8 bases and J dropped 7 bases, with 15 bases sitting between them. TCRB transcripts that were expressed got sequenced, as all of the isolated RNA had been reverse transcribed. Generated by immunoSEQ multiplex PCR, the TCRdb table keeps only in-frame clones and is missing some. The table has around 710,000 clones, around an eighth seen once; the top ten hold 0.095% to 0.15%. The sample holds a few counts of this clone. Its antigen is as yet unknown. The TCR sequence derives from a man between 25 and 39 years old with type 1 diabetes. The chain recombines TRBV6-6 with TRBJ1-6, with a possible D match to TRBD1 (5 bases). Material: naive CD4+ T cells from blood. The CDR3, as DNA: TGTGCCAGCGGTCGAGAGAGGGGCAATTCACCCCTCCACTTT. Translation: CASGRERGNSPLHF.